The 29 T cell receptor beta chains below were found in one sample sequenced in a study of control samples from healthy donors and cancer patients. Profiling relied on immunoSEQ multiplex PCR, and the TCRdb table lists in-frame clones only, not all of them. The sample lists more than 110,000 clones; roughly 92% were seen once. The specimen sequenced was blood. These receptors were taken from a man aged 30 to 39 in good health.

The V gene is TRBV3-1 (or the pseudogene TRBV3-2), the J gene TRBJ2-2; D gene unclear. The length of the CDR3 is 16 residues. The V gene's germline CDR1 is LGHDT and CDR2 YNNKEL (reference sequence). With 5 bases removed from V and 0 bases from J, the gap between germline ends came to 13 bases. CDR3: CASSSSRFPNTGELFF. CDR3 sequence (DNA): TGTGCCAGCAGCTCAAGCCGTTTCCCGAACACCGGGGAGCTGTTTTTT.

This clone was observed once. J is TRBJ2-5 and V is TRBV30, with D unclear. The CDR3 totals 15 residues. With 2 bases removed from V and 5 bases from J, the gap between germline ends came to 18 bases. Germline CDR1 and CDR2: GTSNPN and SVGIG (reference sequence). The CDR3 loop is CAWSPRKGVKETQYF. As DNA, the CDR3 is TGTGCCTGGAGTCCCAGGAAAGGAGTGAAGGAGACCCAGTACTTC. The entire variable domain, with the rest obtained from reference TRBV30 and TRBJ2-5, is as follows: SQTIHQWPATLVQPVGSPLSLECTVEGTSNPNLYWYRQAAGRGLQLLFYSVGIGQISSEVPQNLSASRPQDRQFILSSKKLLLSDSGFYLCAWSPRKGVKETQYFGPGTRLLVL.

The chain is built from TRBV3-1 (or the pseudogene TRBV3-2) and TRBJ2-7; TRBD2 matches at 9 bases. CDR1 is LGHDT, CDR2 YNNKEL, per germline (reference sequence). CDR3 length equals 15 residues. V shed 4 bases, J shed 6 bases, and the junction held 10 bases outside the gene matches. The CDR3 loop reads CASSRYGTSSVEQYF. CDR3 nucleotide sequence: TGTGCCAGCAGCCGGTACGGGACTAGCTCTGTCGAGCAGTACTTC.

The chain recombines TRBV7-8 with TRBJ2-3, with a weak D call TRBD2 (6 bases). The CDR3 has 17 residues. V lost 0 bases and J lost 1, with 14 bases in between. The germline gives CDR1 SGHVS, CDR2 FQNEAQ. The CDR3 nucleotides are TGTGCCAGCAGCTTAGCCCTCCGCGGGGCGGGCACAGATACGCAGTATTTT. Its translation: CASSLALRGAGTDTQYF.

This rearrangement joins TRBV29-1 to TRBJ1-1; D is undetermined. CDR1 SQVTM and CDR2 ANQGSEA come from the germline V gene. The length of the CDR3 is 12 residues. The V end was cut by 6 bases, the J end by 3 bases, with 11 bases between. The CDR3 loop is CSVGRWDTEAFF. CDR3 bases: TGCAGCGTAGGACGCTGGGACACTGAAGCTTTCTTT.

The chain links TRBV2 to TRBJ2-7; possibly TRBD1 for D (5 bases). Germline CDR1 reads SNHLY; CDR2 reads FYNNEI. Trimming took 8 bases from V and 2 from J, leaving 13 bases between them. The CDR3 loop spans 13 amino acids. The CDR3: CASGWGTAYEQYF. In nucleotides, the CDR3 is TGTGCCAGCGGTTGGGGCACTGCCTACGAGCAGTACTTC.

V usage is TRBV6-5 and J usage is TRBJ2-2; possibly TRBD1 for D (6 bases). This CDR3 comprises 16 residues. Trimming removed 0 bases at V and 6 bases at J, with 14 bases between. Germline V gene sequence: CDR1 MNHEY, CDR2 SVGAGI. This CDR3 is CASSYSKGGVAGELFF. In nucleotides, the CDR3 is TGTGCCAGCAGTTACTCGAAAGGGGGTGTTGCCGGGGAGCTGTTTTTT.

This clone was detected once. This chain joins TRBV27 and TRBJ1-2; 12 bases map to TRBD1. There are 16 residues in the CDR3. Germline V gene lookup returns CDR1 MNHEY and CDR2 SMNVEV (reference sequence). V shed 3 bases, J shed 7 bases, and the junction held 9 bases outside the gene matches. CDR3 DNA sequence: TGTGCCAGCAGTTTCATCCGGGGACAGGGGGCTGCTGGCTACACCTTC. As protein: CASSFIRGQGAAGYTF.

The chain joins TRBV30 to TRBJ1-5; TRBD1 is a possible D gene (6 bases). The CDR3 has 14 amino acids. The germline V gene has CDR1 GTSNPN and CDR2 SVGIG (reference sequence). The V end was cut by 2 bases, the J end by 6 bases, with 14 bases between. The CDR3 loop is CAWSPLQGGQPQHF. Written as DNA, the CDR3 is TGTGCCTGGAGTCCCCTACAGGGCGGTCAGCCCCAGCATTTT.

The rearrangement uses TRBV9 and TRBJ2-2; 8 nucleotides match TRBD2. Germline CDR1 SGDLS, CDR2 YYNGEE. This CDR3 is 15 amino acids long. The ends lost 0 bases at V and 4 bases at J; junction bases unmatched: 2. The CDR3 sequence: CASSVVRGGTGELFF. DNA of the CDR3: TGTGCCAGCAGCGTAGTACGGGGGGGCACCGGGGAGCTGTTTTTT.

The CDR3 DNA reads as TGTGCCAGCAGCTTCCTAGGCGGGGAGCTGTTTTTT. Encoded protein: CASSFLGGELFF. This chain joins TRBV11-2 and TRBJ2-2, with unresolved D. CDR1 and CDR2 from the germline V gene are SGHAT and FQNNGV. Trimming took 3 bases from V and 7 from J, leaving 6 bases between them. This CDR3 has 12 residues. Looking up the rest from reference TRBV11-2 and TRBJ2-2 gives the full variable domain: EAGVAQSPRYKIIEKRQSVAFWCNPISGHATLYWYQQILGQGPKLLIQFQNNGVVDDSQLPKDRFSAERLKGVDSTLKIQPAKLEDSAVYLCASSFLGGELFFGEGSRLTVL.

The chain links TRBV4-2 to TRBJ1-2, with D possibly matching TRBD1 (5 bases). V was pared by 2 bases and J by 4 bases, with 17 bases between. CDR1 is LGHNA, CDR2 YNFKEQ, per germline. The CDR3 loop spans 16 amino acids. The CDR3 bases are TGTGCCAGCAGCCAAATGGGGGGGAGTACTGCCTATGGCTACACCTTC. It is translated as CASSQMGGSTAYGYTF.

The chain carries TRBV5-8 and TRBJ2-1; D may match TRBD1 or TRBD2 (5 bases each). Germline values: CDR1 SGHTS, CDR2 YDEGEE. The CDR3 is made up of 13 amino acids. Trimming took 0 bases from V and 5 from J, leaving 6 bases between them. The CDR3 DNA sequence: TGTGCCAGCAGCTTGGTGGGACACAATGAGCAGTTCTTC. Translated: CASSLVGHNEQFF.

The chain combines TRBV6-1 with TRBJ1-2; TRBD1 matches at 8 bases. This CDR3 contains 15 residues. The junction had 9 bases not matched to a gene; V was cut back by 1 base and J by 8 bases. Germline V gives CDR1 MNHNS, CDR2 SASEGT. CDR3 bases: TGTGCCAGCAGTGAAGTTCCCAGGGGGCTGTTGGGCTACACCTTC. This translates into CASSEVPRGLLGYTF.

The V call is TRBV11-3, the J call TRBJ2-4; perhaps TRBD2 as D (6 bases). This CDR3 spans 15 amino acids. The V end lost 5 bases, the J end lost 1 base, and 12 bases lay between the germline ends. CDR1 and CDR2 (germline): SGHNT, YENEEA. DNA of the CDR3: TGTGCCAGCAGCCTCCTCCGGGGGGCCAAAAACATTCAGTACTTC. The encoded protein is CASSLLRGAKNIQYF.

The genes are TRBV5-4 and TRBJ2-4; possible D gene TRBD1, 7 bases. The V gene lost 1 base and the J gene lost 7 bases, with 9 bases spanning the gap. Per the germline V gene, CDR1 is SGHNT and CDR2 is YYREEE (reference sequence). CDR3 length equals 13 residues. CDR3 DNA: TGTGCCAGCAGCTTGCCAGGGGGGAACATTCAGTACTTC. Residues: CASSLPGGNIQYF.

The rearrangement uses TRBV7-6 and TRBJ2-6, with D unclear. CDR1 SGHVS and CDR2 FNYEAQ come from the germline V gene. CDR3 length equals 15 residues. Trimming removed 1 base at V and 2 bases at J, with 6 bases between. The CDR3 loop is CASSLVIAGANVLTF. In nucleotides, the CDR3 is TGTGCCAGCAGCTTAGTAATCGCTGGGGCCAACGTCCTGACTTTC.

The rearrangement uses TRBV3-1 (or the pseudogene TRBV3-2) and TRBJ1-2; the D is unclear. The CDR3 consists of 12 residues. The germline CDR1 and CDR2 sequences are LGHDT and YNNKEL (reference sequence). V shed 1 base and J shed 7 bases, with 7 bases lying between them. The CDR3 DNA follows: TGTGCCAGCAGCCAAGTCGGCCTTGGCTACACCTTC. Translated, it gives CASSQVGLGYTF.

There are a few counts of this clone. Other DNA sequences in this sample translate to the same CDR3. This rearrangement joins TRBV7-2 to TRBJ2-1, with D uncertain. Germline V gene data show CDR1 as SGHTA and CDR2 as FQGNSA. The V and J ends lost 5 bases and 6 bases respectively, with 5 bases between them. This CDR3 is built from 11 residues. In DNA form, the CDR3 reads TGTGCCAGCAGCCCGATCAATGAGCAGTTCTTC. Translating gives CASSPINEQFF.

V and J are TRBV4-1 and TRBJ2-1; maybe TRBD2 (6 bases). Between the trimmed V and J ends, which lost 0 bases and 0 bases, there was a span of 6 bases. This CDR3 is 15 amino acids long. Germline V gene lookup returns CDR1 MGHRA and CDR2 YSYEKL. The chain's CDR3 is CASSQDGSSYNEQFF. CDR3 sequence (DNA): TGCGCCAGCAGCCAAGACGGGAGCTCCTACAATGAGCAGTTCTTC.

The CDR3 region is CASSLAFQPQHF. In DNA, the CDR3 is TGTGCCAGCAGTTTAGCGTTTCAGCCCCAGCATTTT. The V and J genes are TRBV12-3 or TRBV12-4 and TRBJ1-5; D is unclear. This CDR3 spans 12 amino acids. V was pared by 0 bases and J by 6 bases, with 3 bases between.

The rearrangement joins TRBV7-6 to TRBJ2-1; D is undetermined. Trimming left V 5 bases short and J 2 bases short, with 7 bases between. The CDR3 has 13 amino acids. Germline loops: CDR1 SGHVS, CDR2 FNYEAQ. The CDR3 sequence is CASSPDPYNEQFF. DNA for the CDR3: TGTGCCAGCAGCCCCGACCCCTACAATGAGCAGTTCTTC.

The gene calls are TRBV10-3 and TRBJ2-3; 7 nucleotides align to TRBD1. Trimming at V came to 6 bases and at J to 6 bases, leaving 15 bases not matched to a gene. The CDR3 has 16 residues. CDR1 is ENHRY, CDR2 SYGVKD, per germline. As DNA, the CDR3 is TGTGCCATCAGCAAGACCGGGACAGACCTTATGGATACGCAGTATTTT. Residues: CAISKTGTDLMDTQYF.

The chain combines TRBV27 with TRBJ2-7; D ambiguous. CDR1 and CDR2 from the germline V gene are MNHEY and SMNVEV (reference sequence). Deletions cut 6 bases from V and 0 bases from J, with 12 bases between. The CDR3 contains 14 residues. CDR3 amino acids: CASRRTVSSYEQYF. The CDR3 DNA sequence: TGTGCCAGCAGACGGACGGTAAGCTCCTACGAGCAGTACTTC.

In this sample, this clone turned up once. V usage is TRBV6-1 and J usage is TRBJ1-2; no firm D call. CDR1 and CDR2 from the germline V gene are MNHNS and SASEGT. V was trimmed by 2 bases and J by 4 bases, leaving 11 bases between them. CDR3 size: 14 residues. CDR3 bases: TGTGCCAGCAGTGAAAGCCCCATGGGCTATGGCTACACCTTC. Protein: CASSESPMGYGYTF.

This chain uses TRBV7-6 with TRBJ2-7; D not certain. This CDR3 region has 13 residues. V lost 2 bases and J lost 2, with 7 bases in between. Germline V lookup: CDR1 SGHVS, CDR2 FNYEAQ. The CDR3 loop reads CASSLKPAYEQYF. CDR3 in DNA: TGTGCCAGCAGCTTAAAGCCCGCCTACGAGCAGTACTTC.

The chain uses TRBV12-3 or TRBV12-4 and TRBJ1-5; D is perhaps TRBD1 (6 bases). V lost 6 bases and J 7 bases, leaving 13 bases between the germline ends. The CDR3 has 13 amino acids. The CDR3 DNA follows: TGTGCCAGCAGACAGGGATTCGGACAGCCCCAGCATTTT. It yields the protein CASRQGFGQPQHF.

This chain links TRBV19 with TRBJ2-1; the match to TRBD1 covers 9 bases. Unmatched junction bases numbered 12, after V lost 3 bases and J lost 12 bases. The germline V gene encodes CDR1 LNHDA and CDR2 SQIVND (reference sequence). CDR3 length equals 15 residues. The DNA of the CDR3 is TGTGCCAGTAGTATGGGAGGGACAGGGACCTCCGGGCAGTTCTTC. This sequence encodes CASSMGGTGTSGQFF.

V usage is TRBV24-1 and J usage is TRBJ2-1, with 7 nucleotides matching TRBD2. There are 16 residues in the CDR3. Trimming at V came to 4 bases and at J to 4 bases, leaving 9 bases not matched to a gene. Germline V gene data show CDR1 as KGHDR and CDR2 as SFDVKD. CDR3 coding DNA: TGTGCCACCAGTGACCTGCGGGGAGCGGGGTACAATGAGCAGTTCTTC. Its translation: CATSDLRGAGYNEQFF.